The 26 T cell receptor beta chains presented below share a single source sample, sequenced in a study of cytomegalovirus exposure and HLA in healthy donors. PCR amplification relied on 60 Vbeta primers (plus 13 Jbeta primers). The repertoire was sequenced with immunoSEQ multiplex PCR; TCRdb's copy has only in-frame clones and lacks some. The profile shows over 150,000 clones, around 73% of them singletons. Sequencing was performed on PBMCs. These receptors originate from a woman in her 30s in good health and CMV-seronegative.

This chain uses TRBV30 with TRBJ2-1; D unresolved. The CDR3 runs to 11 residues. The V end was cut by 2 bases, the J end by 8 bases, with 7 bases between. Per the germline V gene, CDR1 is GTSNPN and CDR2 is SVGIG (reference sequence). CDR3 bases: TGTGCCTGGAGTCCTACAGATGAGCAGTTCTTC. Its translation is CAWSPTDEQFF.

The rearrangement uses TRBV7-2 and TRBJ1-2, with D perhaps TRBD1 (6 bases). The V and J ends lost 3 bases and 8 bases respectively, with 16 bases between them. Germline loops: CDR1 SGHTA, CDR2 FQGNSA. The CDR3 totals 14 residues. CDR3 DNA: TGTGCCAGCAGCTTCGGACAGCTTACAGGGGGCTACACCTTC. Amino acid sequence: CASSFGQLTGGYTF.

V is TRBV28 and J is TRBJ2-7; D not certain. The CDR3 is made up of 13 amino acids. Germline-derived CDR1 and CDR2 are MDHEN and SYDVKM. The V end was cut by 4 bases, the J end by 7 bases, with 14 bases between. The chain's CDR3 is CASSYPTAAEQYF. CDR3 nucleotide sequence: TGTGCCAGCAGTTACCCCACCGCGGCGGAGCAGTACTTC.

This rearrangement joins TRBV9 to TRBJ1-5; D may be TRBD1 (6 bases). The length of the CDR3 is 14 residues. V gave up 5 bases and J gave up 7 bases, with 16 bases separating them. Germline assignment: CDR1 SGDLS and CDR2 YYNGEE. CDR3 DNA: TGTGCCAGCAGTCGGGACAATATAAACCAGCCCCAGCATTTT. Translating it yields CASSRDNINQPQHF.

V and J are TRBV18 and TRBJ2-2; 7 positions agree with TRBD1. The V gene end was trimmed by 0 bases and the J gene end by 6 bases; junction bases not matched to a gene: 4. The CDR3 length is 15 residues. Germline assignment: CDR1 KGHSH and CDR2 LQKENI. CDR3 in amino acids: CASSPPAGGAGELFF. CDR3 coding DNA: TGTGCCAGCTCACCACCCGCAGGGGGTGCCGGGGAGCTGTTTTTT.

The rearrangement links TRBV5-1 to TRBJ1-2, with 8 bases identical to TRBD1. After removal of 4 bases from V and 2 bases from J, the junction contained 7 bases not matched to a gene. CDR3 length equals 15 residues. CDR1 and CDR2 from the germline V gene are SGHRS and YFSETQ. The CDR3: CASSHSTGANYGYTF. The CDR3 DNA follows: TGCGCCAGCAGCCATTCGACAGGGGCGAACTATGGCTACACCTTC.

This clone was seen a handful of times. The chain combines TRBV2 with TRBJ1-5; D may be TRBD1 (6 bases). This CDR3 spans 18 amino acids. Germline lookup yields CDR1 SNHLY and CDR2 FYNNEI. With 7 bases removed from V and 2 bases from J, the gap between germline ends came to 24 bases. The CDR3: CASTPGHLDIYRNQPQHF. As DNA, the CDR3 is TGTGCCAGCACCCCGGGACATCTTGACATCTATCGCAATCAGCCCCAGCATTTT.

The chain links TRBV11-2 to TRBJ1-2, with 8 bases fitting TRBD1. Unmatched junction bases numbered 6, after V lost 6 bases and J lost 6 bases. The germline V gene has CDR1 SGHAT and CDR2 FQNNGV. This CDR3 spans 13 amino acids. DNA for the CDR3: TGTGCCAGCAGTAAGGACAGGGCCGATGGCTACACCTTC. It translates to CASSKDRADGYTF.

The chain carries TRBV6-6 and TRBJ1-3; D unresolved. V was shortened by 7 bases and J by 0 bases, with 13 bases between the two germline ends. Per the germline V gene, CDR1 is MNHNY and CDR2 is SVGAGI (reference sequence). The CDR3 extends over 15 amino acids. CDR3 residues: CASTGNGVSGNTIYF. The CDR3 DNA is TGTGCCAGCACCGGAAACGGGGTCTCTGGAAACACCATATATTTT.

The chain employs TRBV5-6 and TRBJ2-7; 7 bases align to TRBD1. The germline gives CDR1 SGHDT, CDR2 YYEEEE. The CDR3 totals 13 residues. V dropped 4 bases and J dropped 2; count of bases not matched to a gene: 3. The CDR3 nucleotides are TGTGCCAGCAGCCCCGGGACAGCCTACGAGCAGTACTTC. This encodes CASSPGTAYEQYF.

The rearrangement links TRBV9 to TRBJ2-1, with TRBD2 identical over 11 bases. Germline V gene sequence: CDR1 SGDLS, CDR2 YYNGEE. This CDR3 region has 15 residues. The junction had 3 bases not matched to a gene; V was cut back by 3 bases and J by 4 bases. The CDR3 DNA reads as TGTGCCAGCAGCGATAGCGGGGGGGAATACAATGAGCAGTTCTTC. Residues: CASSDSGGEYNEQFF.

The CDR3 coding sequence is TGTGCCAGCAGTTTCCCCCAAGCGGGAGCCGCTCATAGCTCGCAGTATTTT. Translation: CASSFPQAGAAHSSQYF. The V and J genes are TRBV28 and TRBJ2-3, with 8 bases lining up with TRBD2. V was pared by 3 bases and J by 10 bases, with 18 bases of the junction left unmatched. The germline V gene encodes CDR1 MDHEN and CDR2 SYDVKM. The CDR3 runs 17 residues.

As concerns this clone: The germline gene is not matched at one end of the junction; a read error may be the cause. V and J are TRBV7-7 and TRBJ2-1, with 8 bases matching TRBD2. The CDR3 is 15 residues long. Germline loops: CDR1 SSHAT, CDR2 FNYEAQ (reference sequence). CDR3: CASTKSPGGFNEQFF. As DNA, the CDR3 is TGTGCTAGCACCAAGAGTCCGGGGGGGTTCAATGAGCAGTTCTTC.

This chain connects TRBV6-1 to TRBJ1-2; D is unclear. Trimming removed 0 bases from V and 8 bases from J, with 16 bases in between. This CDR3 has 15 amino acids. Germline V gives CDR1 MNHNS, CDR2 SASEGT. The CDR3: CASSEASWQVTGYTF. The CDR3 nucleotides are TGTGCCAGCAGTGAAGCAAGCTGGCAGGTGACCGGCTACACCTTC.

V and J are TRBV13 and TRBJ2-5; 8 nucleotides match TRBD2. Per germline, CDR1 PRHDT and CDR2 FYEKMQ (reference sequence). This CDR3 is 14 amino acids long. V was clipped by 4 bases and J by 2 bases; unmatched bases: 3. The CDR3 sequence is CASSSGGGQETQYF. In DNA form, the CDR3 reads TGTGCCAGCAGCTCGGGCGGGGGGCAAGAGACCCAGTACTTC.

V is TRBV2 and J is TRBJ2-5; 8 bases agree with TRBD1. The end of the DNA fits TRBJ2-7 better, so the J call may be wrong. The germline V gene has CDR1 SNHLY and CDR2 FYNNEI. The CDR3 loop spans 13 amino acids. The CDR3 region has the DNA TGTGCCAGCAGGGAACAGGGGGCCTACGAGCAGTACTTC. It encodes CASREQGAYEQYF.

The chain recombines TRBV5-4 with TRBJ2-7, with D perhaps TRBD1 (6 bases). V was shortened by 0 bases and J by 1 base, with 11 bases between the two germline ends. The CDR3 loop spans 15 amino acids. CDR1 SGHNT and CDR2 YYREEE come from the germline V gene (reference sequence). CDR3 protein: CASSLDRVFSYEQYF. Written as DNA, the CDR3 is TGTGCCAGCAGCTTGGACAGGGTCTTTTCCTACGAGCAGTACTTC.

The V gene is TRBV10-3, the J gene TRBJ2-2; D gene unclear. V dropped 2 bases and J dropped 4 bases, with 11 bases sitting between them. This CDR3 comprises 15 residues. Germline V gene data show CDR1 as ENHRY and CDR2 as SYGVKD. CDR3 amino acids: CAISETRVGTGELFF. The CDR3 DNA follows: TGTGCCATCAGTGAGACCCGGGTTGGCACCGGGGAGCTGTTTTTT.

The rearrangement links TRBV9 to TRBJ2-1; D may be TRBD1 (6 bases). The CDR3 length is 15 residues. With 4 bases removed from V and 4 bases from J, the gap between germline ends came to 15 bases. The germline gives CDR1 SGDLS, CDR2 YYNGEE. In nucleotides, the CDR3 is TGTGCCAGCAGCTTCCCAGGGGTAAGGTACAATGAGCAGTTCTTC. Protein sequence: CASSFPGVRYNEQFF.

The chain has TRBV28 and TRBJ2-7; 9 nucleotides line up with TRBD1. Germline values: CDR1 MDHEN, CDR2 SYDVKM. The trim removed 1 base at V and 4 bases at J, leaving 5 bases unmatched. This CDR3 has 15 amino acids. CDR3 region: CASSLLTGGTYEQYF. The CDR3 region has the DNA TGTGCCAGCAGTTTATTGACAGGGGGGACGTACGAGCAGTACTTC.

The CDR3 protein is CASTKPLDITDTQYF. The CDR3 DNA reads TGTGCCAGCACCAAACCACTAGACATCACAGATACGCAGTATTTT. This chain connects TRBV25-1 to TRBJ2-3; a weak D match, TRBD2 (5 bases). Germline V gives CDR1 MGHDK, CDR2 SYGVNS. This CDR3 region has 15 residues. V dropped 7 bases and J dropped 2 bases, with 16 bases sitting between them. Variable domain in full (rest from reference TRBV25-1 and TRBJ2-3): EADIYQTPRYLVIGTGKKITLECSQTMGHDKMYWYQQDPGMELHLIHYSYGVNSTEKGDLSSESTVSRIRTEHFPLTLESARPSHTSQYLCASTKPLDITDTQYFGPGTRLTVL.

This chain's CDR3 is CSVRGGLDNEQFF. The CDR3 DNA reads TGCAGCGTTCGGGGGGGGCTCGACAATGAGCAGTTCTTC. The chain carries TRBV29-1 and TRBJ2-1, with 8 bases matching TRBD2. Germline CDR1 SQVTM, CDR2 ANQGSEA. The V and J ends lost 5 bases and 5 bases, in that order; junction bases with no gene match: 5. CDR3 size: 13 residues.

The chain recombines TRBV18 with TRBJ1-2; TRBD1 is a possible D gene (5 bases). The CDR3 is 15 residues long. V shed 2 bases and J shed 1 base, with 11 bases lying between them. Germline V gives CDR1 KGHSH, CDR2 LQKENI. The CDR3 is CASSPVAGRNYGYTF. The CDR3 bases are TGTGCCAGCTCACCAGTGGCAGGGCGTAACTATGGCTACACCTTC.

The rearrangement links TRBV4-1 to TRBJ2-5, with 11 bases fitting TRBD1. The assigned J gene may be wrong: the sequence end matches TRBJ2-7 better. This CDR3 is built from 15 residues. Germline-derived CDR1 and CDR2 are MGHRA and YSYEKL. The CDR3 reads CASSHTGTGGDEQYF. DNA of the CDR3: TGCGCCAGCAGCCATACCGGGACAGGGGGGGACGAGCAGTACTTC.

V gene TRBV7-2 combines with J gene TRBJ2-7, with 11 bases lining up with TRBD2. The CDR3 length is 14 residues. V lost 5 bases, J lost 3 bases, and 3 bases stayed unmatched. CDR1 and CDR2 from the germline V gene are SGHTA and FQGNSA. CDR3 sequence: CASSASGRRYEQYF. The CDR3 nucleotides read TGTGCCAGCAGCGCTAGCGGGAGGCGCTACGAGCAGTACTTC.

The chain uses TRBV4-1 and TRBJ1-5, with a weak D call TRBD1 (5 bases). V dropped 4 bases and J dropped 2 bases, with 12 bases sitting between them. This CDR3 region has 15 residues. Germline loops: CDR1 MGHRA, CDR2 YSYEKL. The CDR3 DNA reads as TGCGCCAGCAGCCCGGACGCGGGGGGCAATCAGCCCCAGCATTTT. Translation: CASSPDAGGNQPQHF.